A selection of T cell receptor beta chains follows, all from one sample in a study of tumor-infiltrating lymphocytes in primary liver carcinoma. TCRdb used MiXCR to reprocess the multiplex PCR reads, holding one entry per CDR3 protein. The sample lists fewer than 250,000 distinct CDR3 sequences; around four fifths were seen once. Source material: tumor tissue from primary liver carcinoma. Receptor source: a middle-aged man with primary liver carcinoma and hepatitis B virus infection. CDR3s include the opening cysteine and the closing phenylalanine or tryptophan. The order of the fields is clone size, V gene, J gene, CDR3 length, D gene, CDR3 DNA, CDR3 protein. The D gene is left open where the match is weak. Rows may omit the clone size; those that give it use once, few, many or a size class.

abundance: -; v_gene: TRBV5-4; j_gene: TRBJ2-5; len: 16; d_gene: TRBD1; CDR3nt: TGTGCCAGCAACCAGGCTGACAGGGTGTTTGGAGTGACCCAGTACTTC; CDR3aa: CASNQADRVFGVTQYF
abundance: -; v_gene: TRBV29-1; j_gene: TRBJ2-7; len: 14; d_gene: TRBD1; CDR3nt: TGCAGCGTTTCGAGAGGGGGCTTTCCCGAGGAGAAGTACTTC; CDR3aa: CSVSRGGFPEEKYF
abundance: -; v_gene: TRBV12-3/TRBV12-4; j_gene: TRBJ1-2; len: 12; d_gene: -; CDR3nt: TGTGCCAGCAGTTTACCTGGGATCGGCTACGCCTTC; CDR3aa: CASSLPGIGYAF
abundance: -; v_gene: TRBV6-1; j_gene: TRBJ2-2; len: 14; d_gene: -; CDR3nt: TGTGCCAGCAGCCCCCGAGGGACAATAGATGAGCTGTTGTTT; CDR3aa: CASSPRGTIDELLF
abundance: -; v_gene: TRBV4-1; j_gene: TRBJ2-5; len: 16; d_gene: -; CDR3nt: TGCACCAATAGCCAAGATGCCGCCCGCGGGATTGGGACCCACTACTTC; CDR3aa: CTNSQDAARGIGTHYF
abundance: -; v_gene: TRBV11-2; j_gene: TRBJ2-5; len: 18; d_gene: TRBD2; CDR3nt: TGTGCCAGCAGCCCTAGCTCATTCCAGGGTACTGGGCGGGAGACCCAGTGTTTC; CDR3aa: CASSPSSFQGTGRETQCF
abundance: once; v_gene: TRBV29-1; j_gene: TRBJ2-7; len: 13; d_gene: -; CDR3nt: TGCAGTGCCCTTTTTCAGGGTCACCACGAGCACTACTTC; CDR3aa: CSALFQGHHEHYF
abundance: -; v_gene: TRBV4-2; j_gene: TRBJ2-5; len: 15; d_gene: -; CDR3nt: TGTGCCAGCGGCAGGACGGACGAGTACCAAGAGACCCAGTATTTC; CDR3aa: CASGRTDEYQETQYF
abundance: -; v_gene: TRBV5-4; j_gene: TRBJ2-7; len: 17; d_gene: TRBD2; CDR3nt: TGTGCCAACAGCGGGGGGCCGGGAGCGGAAAACACCTACGAGCAGTATTTC; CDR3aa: CANSGGPGAENTYEQYF
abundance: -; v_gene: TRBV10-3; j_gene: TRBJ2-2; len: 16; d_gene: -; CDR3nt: TGTGCCATCAGTGAGAAGTTGGGAGGGAACACCGGGGAGCTGTTTTTT; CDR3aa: CAISEKLGGNTGELFF
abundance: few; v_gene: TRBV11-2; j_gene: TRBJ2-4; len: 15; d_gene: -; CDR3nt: TGTGCCAGTACCATTTCGGCGGTAGCCAAGAACATTCAGTACTTC; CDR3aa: CASTISAVAKNIQYF
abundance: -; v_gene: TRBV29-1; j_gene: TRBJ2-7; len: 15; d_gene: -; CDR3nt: TGCTGCGTTAAAGCTCGGGGCCGGGACTCCTACGAGCAGTACTTC; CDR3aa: CCVKARGRDSYEQYF
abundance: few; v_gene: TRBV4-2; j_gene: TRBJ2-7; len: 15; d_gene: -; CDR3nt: TGTGCCAGCAGCCAAGCATGGCGCGGACCCTACGATCAGTACTTC; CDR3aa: CASSQAWRGPYDQYF
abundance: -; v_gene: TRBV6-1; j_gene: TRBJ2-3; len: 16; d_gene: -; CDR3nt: TGTGCCAGCATGGAACTAGGGGGAGTAAGCACAGATATGCAGTATTTT; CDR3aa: CASMELGGVSTDMQYF
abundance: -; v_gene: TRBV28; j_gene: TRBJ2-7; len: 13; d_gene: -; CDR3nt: TGTGCCAGCAGTTTACAGAGACCCGTGGGGCAGTACTTC; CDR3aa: CASSLQRPVGQYF
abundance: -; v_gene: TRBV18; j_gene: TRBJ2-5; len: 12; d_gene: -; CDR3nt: TGTGTCAGCTCACCAGGGCTAGAGACTCAGTACTTC; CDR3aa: CVSSPGLETQYF
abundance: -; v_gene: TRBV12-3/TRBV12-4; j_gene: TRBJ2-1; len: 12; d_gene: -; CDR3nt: TGTGCCAGCGCGGAGATACAGGGAGAGCAGTTCTTC; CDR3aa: CASAEIQGEQFF
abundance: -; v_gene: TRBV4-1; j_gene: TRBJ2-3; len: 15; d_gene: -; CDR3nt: TGCGTCAGCAGCCAAGCGGACGGGGCCGAGGATACGCAGTATTTT; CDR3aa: CVSSQADGAEDTQYF
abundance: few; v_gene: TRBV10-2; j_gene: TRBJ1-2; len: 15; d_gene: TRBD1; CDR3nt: TGCGCCACCACCGGGACAGTCAGCTCTCCCGGCGGCTACACCTTC; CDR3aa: CATTGTVSSPGGYTF
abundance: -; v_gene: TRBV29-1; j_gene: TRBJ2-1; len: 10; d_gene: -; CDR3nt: TGCAGCGTTGTAATGGCGTTGCAATTCTTC; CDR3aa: CSVVMALQFF
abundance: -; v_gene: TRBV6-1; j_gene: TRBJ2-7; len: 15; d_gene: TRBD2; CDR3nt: TGTGCCATCATAATACTAGCGGTAGGACCCTACGAGCAGTACTTC; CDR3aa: CAIIILAVGPYEQYF
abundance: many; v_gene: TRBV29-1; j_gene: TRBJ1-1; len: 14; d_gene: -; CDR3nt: TGCAGCGTTGATAAACGTCAGTTAATTTCTGAAGCTTTCTTT; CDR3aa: CSVDKRQLISEAFF
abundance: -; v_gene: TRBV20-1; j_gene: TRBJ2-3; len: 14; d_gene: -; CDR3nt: TGCAGTGCTAGAGATACTCCCGTTGTAGATACGCAGTATTTT; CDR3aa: CSARDTPVVDTQYF
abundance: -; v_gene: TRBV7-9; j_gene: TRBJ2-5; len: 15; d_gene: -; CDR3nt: TGTGCCAGCAGCTTAATTGGGGGGGCTGAAGAGGCCCAGTACTTC; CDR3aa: CASSLIGGAEEAQYF
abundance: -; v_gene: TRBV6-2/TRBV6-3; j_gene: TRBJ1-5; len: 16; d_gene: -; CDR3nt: TGTGCCAGCACCCTTACCTCCTCCGGATCGGTTCGGCCCCAGCATTTT; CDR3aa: CASTLTSSGSVRPQHF
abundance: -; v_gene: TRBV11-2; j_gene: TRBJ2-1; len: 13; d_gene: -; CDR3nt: TGTGCCAGGAACTCAGAATTATACAATGAGCAGATCTTC; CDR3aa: CARNSELYNEQIF
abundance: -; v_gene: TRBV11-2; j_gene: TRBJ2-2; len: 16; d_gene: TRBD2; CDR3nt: TGTGCCAGCAGCTTAGATGCTAGCGGGGTCATCGGGGAGCAGTTTTTT; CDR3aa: CASSLDASGVIGEQFF
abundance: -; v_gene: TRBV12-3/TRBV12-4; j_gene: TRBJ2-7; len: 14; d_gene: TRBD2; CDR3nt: TGTACCAACAGTTCGTTAGCGGGAGGCTACGAGCAGTACTTC; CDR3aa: CTNSSLAGGYEQYF
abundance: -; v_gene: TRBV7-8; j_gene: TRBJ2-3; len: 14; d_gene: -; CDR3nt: TGTGCCAGCAACATTAGCGGATACGCAGATACGCAGTATTTT; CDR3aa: CASNISGYADTQYF
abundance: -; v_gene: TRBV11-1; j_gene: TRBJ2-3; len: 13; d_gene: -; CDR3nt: TGTGCCAGCAGTGTTATTGGTACAGATATGCAGTATTTT; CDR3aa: CASSVIGTDMQYF
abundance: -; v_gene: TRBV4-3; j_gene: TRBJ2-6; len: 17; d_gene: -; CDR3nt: TGCGCCAGCAGCCAAGATGGGCCAGGGCACGGGGCCAACGTCCTGACTTTC; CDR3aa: CASSQDGPGHGANVLTF
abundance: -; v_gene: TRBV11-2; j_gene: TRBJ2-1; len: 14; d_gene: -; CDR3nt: TGTGCCAGCAGCTTGTCGGGGTTCGAGAATGAGCAGATCTTT; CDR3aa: CASSLSGFENEQIF
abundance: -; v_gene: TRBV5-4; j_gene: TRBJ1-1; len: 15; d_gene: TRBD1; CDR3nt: TGTGCCGGCAGCTACGGACAGGGTTTGGGCACTGAAGCTTCCTTT; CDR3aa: CAGSYGQGLGTEASF
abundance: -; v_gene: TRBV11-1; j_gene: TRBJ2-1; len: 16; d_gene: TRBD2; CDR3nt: TGTGCCATCAGCTTAGCGAAGCGGGGGGGTCACAATGAGCAGTTCTTC; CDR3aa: CAISLAKRGGHNEQFF
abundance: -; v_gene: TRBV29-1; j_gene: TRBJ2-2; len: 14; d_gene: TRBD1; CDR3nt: TGCAGCATTGAGGGACAGGGGGCGCCCGGGGAACTGTTTTTT; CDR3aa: CSIEGQGAPGELFF
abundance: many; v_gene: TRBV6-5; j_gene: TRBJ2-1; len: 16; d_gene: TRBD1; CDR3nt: TGTGCCAGCAGTTACTCCTGGGACAGGTCCTACAATGAGCAGTTCTTC; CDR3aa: CASSYSWDRSYNEQFF
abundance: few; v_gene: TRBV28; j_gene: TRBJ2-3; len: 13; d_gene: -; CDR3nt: TGTGCCAGCATATCGGGAAGCACAGATACGCAGTATTTT; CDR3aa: CASISGSTDTQYF
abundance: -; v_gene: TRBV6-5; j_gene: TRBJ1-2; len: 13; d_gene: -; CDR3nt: TGTGCCAGCAGTTACGGAAGTAAGTATGGCTACACTTTC; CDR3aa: CASSYGSKYGYTF
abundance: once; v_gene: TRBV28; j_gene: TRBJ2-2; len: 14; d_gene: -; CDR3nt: TGTGCCAGCAGGTTACAGGGCCGCGGAGGGGAGCTGTTATTT; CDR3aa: CASRLQGRGGELLF
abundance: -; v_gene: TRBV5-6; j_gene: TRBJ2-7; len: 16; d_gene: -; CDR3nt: TGCGCCAGCAGCTTGTCGGGGGTAGCTAGCACCTACGAGAAGTACTTT; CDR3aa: CASSLSGVASTYEKYF
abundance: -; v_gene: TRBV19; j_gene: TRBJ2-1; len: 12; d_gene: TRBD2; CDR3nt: TGTGCCAGTAGTATCTCGGGGGGTGAGCAGTTCTTC; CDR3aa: CASSISGGEQFF
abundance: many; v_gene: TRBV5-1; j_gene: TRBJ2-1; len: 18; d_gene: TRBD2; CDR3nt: TGCGCCAGCAGCTTGGAGTGGGTGCCTAGCGGGAGCACGGGTGAGCAGTTCTTC; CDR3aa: CASSLEWVPSGSTGEQFF
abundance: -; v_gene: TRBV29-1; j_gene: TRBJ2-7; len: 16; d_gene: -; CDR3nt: TGCATCGCCATGACATCTGGGACCGGCATTCCCTACGAACAGTACTTC; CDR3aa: CIAMTSGTGIPYEQYF
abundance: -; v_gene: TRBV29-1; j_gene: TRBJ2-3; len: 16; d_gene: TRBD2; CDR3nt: TGCAGCGTTGACGGTGGGGAGGGCCTCCATACAGATACACAGTATTTT; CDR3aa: CSVDGGEGLHTDTQYF
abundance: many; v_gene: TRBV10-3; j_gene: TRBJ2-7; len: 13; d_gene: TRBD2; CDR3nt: TGTGCCATCAGGGGACTAGCGGGCGACGAGCAGTACTTC; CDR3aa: CAIRGLAGDEQYF
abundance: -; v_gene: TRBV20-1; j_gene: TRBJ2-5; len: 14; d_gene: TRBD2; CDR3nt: TGCAGTGCGTTACTAGCGGGAAGTTGGGAAACTCAGTACTTC; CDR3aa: CSALLAGSWETQYF
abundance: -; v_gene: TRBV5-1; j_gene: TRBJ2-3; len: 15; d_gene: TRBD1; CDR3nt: TGCGCCAGCGGCTTGAGACAGGGAATTGGAGATACGCAGTATTTT; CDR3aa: CASGLRQGIGDTQYF
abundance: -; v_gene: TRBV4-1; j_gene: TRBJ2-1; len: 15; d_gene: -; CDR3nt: TGCGCCAGCAGCCAAGAAAAGGGCCTTCCTAATAGTCCGTTCTTC; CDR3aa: CASSQEKGLPNSPFF